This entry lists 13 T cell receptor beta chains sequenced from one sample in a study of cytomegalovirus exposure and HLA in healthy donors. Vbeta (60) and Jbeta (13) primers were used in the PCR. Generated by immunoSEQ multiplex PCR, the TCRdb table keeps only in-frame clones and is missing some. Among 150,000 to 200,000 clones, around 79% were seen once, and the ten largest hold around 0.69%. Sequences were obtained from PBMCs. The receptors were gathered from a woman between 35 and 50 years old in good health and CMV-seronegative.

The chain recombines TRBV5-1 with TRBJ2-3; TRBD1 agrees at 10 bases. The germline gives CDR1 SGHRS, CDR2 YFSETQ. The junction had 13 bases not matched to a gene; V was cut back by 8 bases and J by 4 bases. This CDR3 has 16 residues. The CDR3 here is CASAQPRTGGADTQYF. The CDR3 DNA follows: TGCGCCAGTGCCCAACCCAGGACAGGGGGAGCAGATACGCAGTATTTT.

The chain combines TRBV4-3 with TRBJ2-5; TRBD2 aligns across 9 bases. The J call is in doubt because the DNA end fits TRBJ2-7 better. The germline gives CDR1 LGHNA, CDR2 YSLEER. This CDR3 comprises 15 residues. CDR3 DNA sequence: TGCGCCAGCAGCCCACTAGCGGGTCTCTCCTACGAGCAGTACTTC. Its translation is CASSPLAGLSYEQYF.

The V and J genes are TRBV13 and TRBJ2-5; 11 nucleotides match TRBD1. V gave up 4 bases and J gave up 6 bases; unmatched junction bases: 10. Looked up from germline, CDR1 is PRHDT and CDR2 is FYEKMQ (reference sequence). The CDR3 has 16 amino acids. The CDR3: CASSSIRDRGVKTQYF. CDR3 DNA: TGTGCCAGCAGCTCAATCCGGGACAGGGGGGTCAAGACCCAGTACTTC. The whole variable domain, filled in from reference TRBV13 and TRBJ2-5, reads AAGVIQSPRHLIKEKRETATLKCYPIPRHDTVYWYQQGPGQDPQFLISFYEKMQSDKGSIPDRFSAQQFSDYHSELNMSSLELGDSALYFCASSSIRDRGVKTQYFGPGTRLLVL.

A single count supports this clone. DNA for the CDR3: TGTGCCAGTAGTCCGGGAACACCACAGACTGGAAACACCATATATTTT. It translates to CASSPGTPQTGNTIYF. The V and J genes are TRBV19 and TRBJ1-3; unclear D gene. The CDR3 consists of 16 residues. V gave up 5 bases and J gave up 2 bases, with 16 bases separating them. In germline, CDR1 is LNHDA, CDR2 SQIVND (reference sequence). Drawing the rest from reference TRBV19 and TRBJ1-3, the complete variable domain is DGGITQSPKYLFRKEGQNVTLSCEQNLNHDAMYWYRQDPGQGLRLIYYSQIVNDFQKGDIAEGYSVSREKKESFPLTVTSAQKNPTAFYLCASSPGTPQTGNTIYFGEGSWLTVV.

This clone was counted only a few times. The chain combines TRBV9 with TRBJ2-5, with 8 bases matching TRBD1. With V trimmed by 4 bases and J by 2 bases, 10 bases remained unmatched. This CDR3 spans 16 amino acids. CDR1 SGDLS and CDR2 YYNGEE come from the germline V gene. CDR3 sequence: CASSTQGALPQETQYF. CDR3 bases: TGTGCCAGCAGCACGCAGGGGGCCCTCCCTCAAGAGACCCAGTACTTC.

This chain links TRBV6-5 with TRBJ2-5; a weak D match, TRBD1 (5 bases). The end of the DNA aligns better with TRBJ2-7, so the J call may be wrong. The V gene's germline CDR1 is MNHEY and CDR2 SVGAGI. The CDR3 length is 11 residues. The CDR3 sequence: CASRVGVEQYF. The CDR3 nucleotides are TGTGCCAGCAGAGTAGGGGTCGAGCAGTACTTC.

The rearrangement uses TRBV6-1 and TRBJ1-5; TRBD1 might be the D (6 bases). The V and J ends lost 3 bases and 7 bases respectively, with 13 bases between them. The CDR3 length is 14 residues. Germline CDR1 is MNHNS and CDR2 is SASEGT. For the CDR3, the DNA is TGTGCCAGCAGTGAGGATGGGGGGGCCCAGCCCCAGCATTTT. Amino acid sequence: CASSEDGGAQPQHF.

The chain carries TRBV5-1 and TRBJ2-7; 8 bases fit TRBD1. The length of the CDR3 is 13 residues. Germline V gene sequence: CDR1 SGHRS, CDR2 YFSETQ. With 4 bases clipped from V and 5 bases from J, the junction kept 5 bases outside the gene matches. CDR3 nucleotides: TGCGCCAGCAGCCTAACAGGGGGGAACGAGCAGTACTTC. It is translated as CASSLTGGNEQYF.

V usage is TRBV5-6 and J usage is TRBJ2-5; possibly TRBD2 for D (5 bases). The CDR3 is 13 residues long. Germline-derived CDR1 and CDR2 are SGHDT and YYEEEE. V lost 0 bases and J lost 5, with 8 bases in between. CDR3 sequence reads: CASSLAPGETQYF. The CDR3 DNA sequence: TGTGCCAGCAGCTTGGCCCCGGGGGAGACCCAGTACTTC.

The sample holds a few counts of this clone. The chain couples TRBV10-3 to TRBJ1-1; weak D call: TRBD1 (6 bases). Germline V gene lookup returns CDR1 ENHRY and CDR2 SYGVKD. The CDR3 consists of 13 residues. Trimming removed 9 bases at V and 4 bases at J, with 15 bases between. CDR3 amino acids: CAISTGYGTEAFF. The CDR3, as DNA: TGTGCCATAAGCACAGGGTACGGCACTGAAGCTTTCTTT.

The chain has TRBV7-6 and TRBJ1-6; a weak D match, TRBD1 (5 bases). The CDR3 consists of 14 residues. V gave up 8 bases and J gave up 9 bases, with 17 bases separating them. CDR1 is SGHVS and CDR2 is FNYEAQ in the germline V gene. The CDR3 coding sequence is TGTGCCAGCTCCCCCGGGAGGGGACGTTCACCCCTCCACTTT. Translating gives CASSPGRGRSPLHF. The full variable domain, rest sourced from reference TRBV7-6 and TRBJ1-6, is GAGVSQSPRYKVTKRGQDVALRCDPISGHVSLYWYRQALGQGPEFLTYFNYEAQQDKSGLPNDRFSAERPEGSISTLTIQRTEQRDSAMYRCASSPGRGRSPLHFGNGTRLTVT.

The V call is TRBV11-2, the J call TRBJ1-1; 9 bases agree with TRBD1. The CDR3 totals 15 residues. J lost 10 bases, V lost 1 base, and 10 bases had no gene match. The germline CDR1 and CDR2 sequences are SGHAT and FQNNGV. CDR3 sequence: CASSLGGQGKCGAFF. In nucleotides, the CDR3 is TGTGCCAGCAGCTTAGGGGGACAGGGAAAATGTGGAGCTTTCTTT.

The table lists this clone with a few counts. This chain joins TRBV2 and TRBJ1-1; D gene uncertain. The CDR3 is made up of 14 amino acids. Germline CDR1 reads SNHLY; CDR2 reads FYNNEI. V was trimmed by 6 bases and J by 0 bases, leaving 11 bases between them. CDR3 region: CASRPSGVNTEAFF. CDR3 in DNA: TGTGCCAGCAGACCCTCCGGGGTGAACACTGAAGCTTTCTTT.